The 11 T cell receptor beta chains listed next were all sequenced from one sample in a study of T-cell memory formation after mild COVID-19. TCRdb analysed the 5' RACE reads with MiXCR anew, one entry per CDR3 protein. The sample has fewer than 700,000 distinct CDR3 sequences, less than 25% seen once. The sample consisted of PBMCs or a T cell subset sorted from them (not recorded which). The receptors were sampled from an adult woman who had mild COVID-19 (a few samples of this study predate the infection). Cell type and time point are not known.

The J gene is TRBJ2-2, the V gene TRBV12-3 or TRBV12-4, with 7 bases identical to TRBD2. V was clipped by 10 bases and J by 8 bases; unmatched bases: 7. This CDR3 is 12 amino acids long. This CDR3 is CATLGGLGELFF. In DNA form, the CDR3 reads TGTGCCACTCTGGGGGGGTTAGGGGAGCTGTTTTTT.

The J gene is TRBJ2-3, the V gene TRBV9; tentative D call: TRBD2 (5 bases). The CDR3 loop spans 15 amino acids. The V gene lost 3 bases and the J gene lost 6 bases, with 17 bases spanning the gap. CDR1 SGDLS and CDR2 YYNGEE come from the germline V gene. In DNA form, the CDR3 reads TGTGCCAGCAGCGGGACTCCCGGCTACCCGGATACGCAGTATTTT. Translation: CASSGTPGYPDTQYF.

The rearrangement uses TRBV5-4 and TRBJ2-7; D not certain. CDR1 is SGHNT, CDR2 YYREEE, per germline (reference sequence). The CDR3 spans 15 residues. Trimming shortened V by 0 bases and J by 6 bases, and 16 bases separated the two germline ends. CDR3 nucleotides: TGTGCCAGCAGCTTGGAGACCCGCCCCGGCGCCGAGCAGTACTTC. Translating it yields CASSLETRPGAEQYF.

The rearrangement links TRBV19 to TRBJ1-1, with D tentatively TRBD1 (5 bases). Trimming took 6 bases from V and 1 from J, leaving 18 bases between them. Germline V gene data show CDR1 as LNHDA and CDR2 as SQIVND (reference sequence). The CDR3 has 16 amino acids. CDR3 region: CASRNILGLQNTEAFF. The CDR3, as DNA: TGTGCCAGTAGAAACATACTGGGACTTCAGAACACTGAAGCTTTCTTT.

There are a few counts of this clonotype. This chain links TRBV7-9 with TRBJ2-7; TRBD1 aligns across 7 bases. The CDR3 is 16 amino acids. With V trimmed by 5 bases and J by 5 bases, 15 bases remained unmatched. The germline V gene encodes CDR1 SEHNR and CDR2 FQNEAQ (reference sequence). The CDR3 sequence is CASSRGTGAAPNEQYF. The CDR3 region has the DNA TGTGCCAGCAGCAGGGGCACAGGGGCCGCCCCTAACGAGCAGTACTTC.

This clonotype has only a few counts. The chain links TRBV12-3 or TRBV12-4 to TRBJ2-7; TRBD1 agrees at 9 bases. The trim removed 6 bases at V and 2 bases at J, leaving 11 bases unmatched. The CDR3 consists of 16 residues. CDR3 loop: CASRHHTGGAAYEQYF. CDR3 nucleotides: TGTGCCAGCAGACACCATACAGGGGGCGCAGCCTACGAGCAGTACTTC.

J is TRBJ1-2 and V is TRBV19, with unresolved D. Trimming pared 2 bases from V and 3 bases from J, leaving 7 bases between. The CDR3 is made up of 13 amino acids. Germline loops: CDR1 LNHDA, CDR2 SQIVND (reference sequence). The CDR3 bases are TGTGCCAGTAGTATACCCGGGTACTATGGCTACACCTTC. Translated, it gives CASSIPGYYGYTF.

This clonotype was seen more than once but under ten times. J is TRBJ1-6 and V is TRBV7-8; D not certain. Germline V gene data show CDR1 as SGHVS and CDR2 as FQNEAQ. Trimming took off 0 bases at V and 9 bases at J, with 15 bases between the two ends. This CDR3 comprises 16 residues. CDR3 sequence (DNA): TGTGCCAGCAGCTTAGCCCTGATCCTAGGAGGTTCACCCCTCCACTTT. Protein sequence: CASSLALILGGSPLHF. Variable domain in full (rest from reference TRBV7-8 and TRBJ1-6): GAGVSQSPRYKVAKRGQDVALRCDPISGHVSLFWYQQALGQGPEFLTYFQNEAQLDKSGLPSDRFFAERPEGSVSTLKIQRTQQEDSAVYLCASSLALILGGSPLHFGNGTRLTVT.

This clonotype has more than one count but fewer than ten. The chain links TRBV9 to TRBJ2-7, with 8 nucleotides matching TRBD1. V dropped 4 bases and J dropped 3; count of bases not matched to a gene: 9. Germline-derived CDR1 and CDR2 are SGDLS and YYNGEE. The CDR3 spans 15 residues. CDR3 nucleotide sequence: TGTGCCAGCAGCCCCGCCGGGACAGGATACTACGAGCAGTACTTC. Amino acids: CASSPAGTGYYEQYF. Full variable domain (outside the CDR3, taken from reference TRBV9 and TRBJ2-7): DSGVTQTPKHLITATGQRVTLRCSPRSGDLSVYWYQQSLDQGLQFLIQYYNGEERAKGNILERFSAQQFPDLHSELNLSSLELGDSALYFCASSPAGTGYYEQYFGPGTRLTVT.

CDR3 loop: CASSPTSGGWNEQFF. CDR3 nucleotide sequence: TGTGCCAGCAGCCCAACTAGCGGGGGGTGGAATGAGCAGTTCTTC. This chain joins TRBV7-2 and TRBJ2-1, with 12 bases identical to TRBD2. The CDR3 has 15 residues. The junction had 6 bases not matched to a gene; V was cut back by 5 bases and J by 7 bases. Germline V gene lookup returns CDR1 SGHTA and CDR2 FQGNSA.

This clonotype has ten or more counts. The gene calls are TRBV5-1 and TRBJ1-2; the D is unclear. The V end lost 2 bases, the J end lost 4 bases, and 9 bases lay between the germline ends. From germline, CDR1 is SGHRS and CDR2 YFSETQ. The CDR3 sequence is 13 residues long. CDR3 amino acids: CASSLSPVYGYTF. The CDR3 DNA reads as TGCGCCAGCAGCTTATCTCCCGTCTATGGCTACACCTTC.